Sequencing of this T cell receptor beta chain was carried out in a study of blood T cell repertoires in COVID-19 (dated by TCRdb to 2018 to 2020). For context, the study as a whole: Samples covering the acute and convalescent phases of COVID-19 were provided by collaborators in the United States, Italy and Spain. Subjects who had been exposed to COVID-19, were actively infected with it, or had recovered from it provided the deeply sampled blood TCRbeta repertoires that made up the dataset. The sample metadata nearly always contained a de-identified subject ID, COVID-19 status, age in years and sex. The material from the prospective study consisted of cDNA or gDNA derived from T cells, B-cell-depleted T cells, or PBMCs. Samples were obtained from the ongoing ImmuneRACE study (first 160 participants) and from about 1,300 subjects provided by 6 global collaborators. The repertoires were released in a freely available public database meant as a resource for research on the immune response to SARS-CoV-2. Where available, HLA class I and class II types were obtained from metadata supplied by the sample provider rather than from assay-based typing. Summary of the overall study and its limitations: The amount of clinical and demographic metadata varied by source and participant and was provided uncurated.

Relative to germline, V is 8 bases shorter and J is 9 bases shorter, with 20 bases between their ends. The CDR3 starts with the cysteine, ends with the phenylalanine, and has 14 residues. Only the CDR3 DNA stays, 42 bases, in frame from base 1. The germline V gene encodes CDR1 GTSNPN and CDR2 SVGIG (reference sequence). The collaborating institutions used their own protocols to collect whole blood in K2EDTA tubes. For TCRbeta analysis, collaborators shipped samples as frozen whole blood, isolated PBMCs, or DNA extracted from either of those sample types. In regard to this clone: Its target antigen remains unknown. There are no base qualities to consult, and no much larger clone falls within one base.

TCRbeta CDR3 regions were amplified from genomic DNA using the immunoSEQ Assay, a bias-controlled multiplex PCR. Regarding the original processing steps: The number of nucleated cells in each sample was estimated from the amplification of reference gene primers within the assay. Sequence reads were collapsed and filtered to measure the absolute abundance of every unique TCRbeta CDR3 rearrangement. For each sample, productive Simpson clonality was calculated as the square root of Simpson's diversity index over productive rearrangements. TCRdb mirrors the immuneACCESS table, restricted to in-frame sequences. Some clones are absent from its copies; in checked studies, under half trace to an unresolved V gene, and the reason for the others is unknown. The V and J calls and clone size were taken over from that table, and D and trimming were inferred from the DNA. Recorded for this sample are approximately 61,000 clones; 65% to 85% of them occurred a single time. The ten largest clones take up about a fifth of the sample.

This chain joins TRBV30 to TRBJ1-6; a weak D assignment points to TRBD1 (6 bases agree). The sequenced material came from peripheral blood. The origin of this receptor is a man older than 75 with active or convalescent COVID-19. The CDR3: CAGSSTGGGSPLHF. The DNA sequence is TGTGCCGGATCTTCGACAGGAGGCGGTTCACCCCTCCACTTT.